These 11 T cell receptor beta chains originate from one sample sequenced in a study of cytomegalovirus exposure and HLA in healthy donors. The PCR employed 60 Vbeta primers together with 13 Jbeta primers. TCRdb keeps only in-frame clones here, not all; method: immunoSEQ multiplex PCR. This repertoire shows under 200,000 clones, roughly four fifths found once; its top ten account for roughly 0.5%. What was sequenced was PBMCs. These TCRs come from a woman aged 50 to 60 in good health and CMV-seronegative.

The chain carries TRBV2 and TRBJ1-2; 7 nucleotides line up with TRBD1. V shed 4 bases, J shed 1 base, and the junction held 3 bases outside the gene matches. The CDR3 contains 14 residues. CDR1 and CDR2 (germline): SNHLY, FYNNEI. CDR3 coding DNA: TGTGCCAGCAGTGTAGGACAGGATAACTATGGCTACACCTTC. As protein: CASSVGQDNYGYTF.

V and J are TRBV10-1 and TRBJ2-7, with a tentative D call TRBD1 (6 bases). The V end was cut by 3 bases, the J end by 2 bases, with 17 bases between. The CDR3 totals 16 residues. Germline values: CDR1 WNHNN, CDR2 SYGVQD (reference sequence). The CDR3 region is CASSEITGTRTYEQYF. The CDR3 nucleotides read TGCGCCAGCAGTGAAATTACCGGGACACGAACCTACGAGCAGTACTTC.

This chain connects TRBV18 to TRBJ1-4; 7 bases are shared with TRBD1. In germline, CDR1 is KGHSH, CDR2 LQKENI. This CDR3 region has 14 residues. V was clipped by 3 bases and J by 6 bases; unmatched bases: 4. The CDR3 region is CASSPYQGDEKLFF. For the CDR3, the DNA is TGTGCCAGCTCACCTTATCAGGGGGATGAAAAACTGTTTTTT.

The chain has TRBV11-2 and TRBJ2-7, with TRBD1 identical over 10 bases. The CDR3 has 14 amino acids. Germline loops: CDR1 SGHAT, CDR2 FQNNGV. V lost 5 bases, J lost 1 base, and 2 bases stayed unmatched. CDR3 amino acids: CASSPGQGSYEQYF. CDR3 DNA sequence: TGTGCCAGCAGCCCGGGACAGGGGTCCTACGAGCAGTACTTC.

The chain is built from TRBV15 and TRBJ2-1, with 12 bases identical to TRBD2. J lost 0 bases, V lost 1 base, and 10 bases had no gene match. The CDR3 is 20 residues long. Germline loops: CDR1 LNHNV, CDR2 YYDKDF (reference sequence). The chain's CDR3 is CATSRVTGTSGFSSYNEQFF. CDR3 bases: TGTGCCACCAGCAGAGTGACCGGGACTAGCGGGTTTAGCTCCTACAATGAGCAGTTCTTC.

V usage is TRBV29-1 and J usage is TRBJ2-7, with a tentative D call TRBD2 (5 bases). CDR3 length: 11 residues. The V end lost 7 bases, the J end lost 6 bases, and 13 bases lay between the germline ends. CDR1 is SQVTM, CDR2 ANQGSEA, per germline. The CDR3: CSAAVNFEQYF. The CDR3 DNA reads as TGCAGCGCAGCGGTGAACTTCGAGCAGTACTTC.

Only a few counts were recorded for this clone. The DNA for the CDR3 is TGTGCCAGCCAACCACAGTATAGCAATCAGCCCCAGCATTTT. Residues: CASQPQYSNQPQHF. The chain couples TRBV28 to TRBJ1-5; D is ambiguous. Germline loops: CDR1 MDHEN, CDR2 SYDVKM. The length of the CDR3 is 14 residues. With 8 bases removed from V and 0 bases from J, the gap between germline ends came to 11 bases.

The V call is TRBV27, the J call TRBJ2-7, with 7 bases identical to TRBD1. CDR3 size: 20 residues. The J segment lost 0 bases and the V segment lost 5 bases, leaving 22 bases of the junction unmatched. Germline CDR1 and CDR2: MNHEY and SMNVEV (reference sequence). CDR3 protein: CASSLYSTGLNLYSSYEQYF. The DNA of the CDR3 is TGTGCCAGCAGTCTCTACTCGACAGGGCTTAATTTATATAGCTCCTACGAGCAGTACTTC.

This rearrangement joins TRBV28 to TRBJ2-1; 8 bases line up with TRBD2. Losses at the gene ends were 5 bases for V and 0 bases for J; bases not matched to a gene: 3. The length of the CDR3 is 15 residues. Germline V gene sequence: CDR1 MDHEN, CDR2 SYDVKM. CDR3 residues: CASSPSGSSYNEQFF. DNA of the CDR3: TGTGCCAGCAGTCCCAGCGGGAGCTCCTACAATGAGCAGTTCTTC.

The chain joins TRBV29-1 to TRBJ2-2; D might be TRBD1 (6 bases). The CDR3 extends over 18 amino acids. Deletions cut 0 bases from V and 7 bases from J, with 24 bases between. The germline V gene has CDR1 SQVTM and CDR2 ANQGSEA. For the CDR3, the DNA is TGCAGCGTTGAAGATTACTCGGACAGCACCGGGGTAGTCGGGGAGCTGTTTTTT. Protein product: CSVEDYSDSTGVVGELFF.

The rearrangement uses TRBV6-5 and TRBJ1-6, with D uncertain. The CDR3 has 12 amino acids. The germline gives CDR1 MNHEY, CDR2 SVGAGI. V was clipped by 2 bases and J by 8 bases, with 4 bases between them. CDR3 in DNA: TGTGCCAGCAGTTACGGAGATTCACCCCTCCACTTT. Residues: CASSYGDSPLHF.